This entry describes one TCR beta chain. The data were obtained in a study of blood T cell repertoires in COVID-19. The wider study: In each case, the material was cDNA or gDNA derived from T cells, B-cell-depleted T cells, or PBMCs.

During active infection, Seattle patients enrolled and were then monitored through disease. In the study's own analysis: Amplification from reference gene primers served as the basis for estimated nucleated cell counts. The data were produced by immunoSEQ multiplex PCR, yet TCRdb's version contains in-frame clones alone and is incomplete. V, J and clone size were drawn from that table, and D and trimming were deduced from the DNA. The sample holds roughly 500,000 clones, 89% seen once. Sequencing input: peripheral blood. This TCR derives from a man younger than 35 with COVID-19, enrolled during active disease.

The CDR3 coding sequence is TGTGCCAGCAGCTTCTCAGGGGCTGGGGCCAACGTCCTGACTTTC. Amino acid sequence: CASSFSGAGANVLTF. The V call is TRBV5-8, the J call TRBJ2-6; D may be TRBD1 (6 bases). Looked up from germline, CDR1 is SGHTS and CDR2 is YDEGEE. V lost 2 bases and J 2 bases, leaving 8 bases between the germline ends. The CDR3 length is 15 residues.